The entry below describes one T cell receptor (beta chain). It has no known antigen specificity. The input lacks base qualities; no much larger clone sits a single base away. Taken from cysteine to phenylalanine, the CDR3 has 16 residues. Kept here is only the CDR3 DNA, which spans 48 bases and is read in frame from base 1. In the germline V gene (reference sequence), CDR1 corresponds to MNHNY and CDR2 to SVGAGI. Clipping removes 8 bases from V and 5 bases from J, with 11 as the unmatched junction base count. The immunoSEQ Assay, a bias-controlled multiplex PCR, was used to amplify TCRbeta CDR3 regions from genomic DNA. Turning to the authors' computational methods: The number of nucleated cells in each sample was estimated from the amplification of reference gene primers within the assay. To quantify the absolute abundance of each unique TCRbeta CDR3 rearrangement, sequence reads were collapsed and filtered. Productive Simpson clonality was computed per sample as the square root of Simpson's diversity index over productive rearrangements. Imported from immuneACCESS, the table was reduced by TCRdb to in-frame sequences with V and J called. These copies leave out some clones; in studies compared against another copy, an unresolved V gene accounts for under half, and the cause of the remainder is not known. Clone size and V and J calls were adopted from that table, with D and trimming inferred from the DNA. The sample table holds 200,000 or so clones, of which 70% to 90% were seen once. The ten largest clones capture 2.1% of the sample.

The entry originates in a study of blood T cell repertoires in COVID-19 (TCRdb year 2020). Concerning the study at large: Samples covering the acute and convalescent phases of COVID-19 were provided by collaborators in the United States, Italy and Spain. The samples were drawn from two sources: the first 160 participants of the ongoing ImmuneRACE study, and over 1,000 subjects contributed by 6 global collaborators. The material from the prospective study consisted of cDNA or gDNA derived from T cells, B-cell-depleted T cells, or PBMCs. Subjects who had been exposed to COVID-19, were actively infected with it, or had recovered from it provided the deeply sampled blood TCRbeta repertoires that made up the dataset. Nearly every sample came with metadata listing a de-identified subject ID, COVID-19 status, age in years and sex. Where HLA class I and class II types were available, the types were taken from metadata supplied by the sample provider, not from assay-based typing. The repertoires were released in a freely available public database intended as a resource for research on the immune response to SARS-CoV-2.

Beyond this particular receptor, the publication reports: The quantity of clinical and demographic metadata differed by source and by participant and was supplied without curation.

Collaborating institutions collected whole blood in K2EDTA tubes following their own protocols. For TCRbeta analysis, collaborators shipped samples as frozen whole blood, isolated PBMCs, or DNA extracted from either of those sample types. Rearrangement joined TRBV6-6 to TRBJ1-6; 8 junctional bases match TRBD1. What was sequenced was peripheral blood. This receptor was taken from an older man with active or convalescent COVID-19. Here is the DNA: TGTGCCAGCGGGGTCGGAAGACAGGGGCATAATTCACCCCTCCACTTT. This sequence encodes CASGVGRQGHNSPLHF.